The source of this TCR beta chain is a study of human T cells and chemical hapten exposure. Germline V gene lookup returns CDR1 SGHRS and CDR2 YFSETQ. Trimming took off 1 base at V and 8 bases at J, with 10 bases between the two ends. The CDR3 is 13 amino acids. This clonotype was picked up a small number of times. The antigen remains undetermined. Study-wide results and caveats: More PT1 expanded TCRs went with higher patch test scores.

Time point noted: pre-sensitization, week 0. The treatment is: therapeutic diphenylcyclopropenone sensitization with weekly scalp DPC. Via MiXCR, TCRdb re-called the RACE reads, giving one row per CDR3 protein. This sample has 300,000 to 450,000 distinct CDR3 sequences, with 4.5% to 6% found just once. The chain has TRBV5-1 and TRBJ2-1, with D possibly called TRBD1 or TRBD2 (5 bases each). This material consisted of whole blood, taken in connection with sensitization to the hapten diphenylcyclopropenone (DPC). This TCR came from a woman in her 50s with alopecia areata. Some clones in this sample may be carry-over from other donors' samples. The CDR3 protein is CASSLSGTYEQFF. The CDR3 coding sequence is TGCGCCAGCAGCTTGTCAGGGACGTATGAGCAGTTCTTC. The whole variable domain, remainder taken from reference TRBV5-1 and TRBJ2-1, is KAGVTQTPRYLIKTRGQQVTLSCSPISGHRSVSWYQQTPGQGLQFLFEYFSETQRNKGNFPGRFSGRQFSNSRSEMNVSTLELGDSALYLCASSLSGTYEQFFGPGTRLTVL.